This T cell receptor (beta chain) was found in a study of T cell responses to AZD1222 COVID-19 vaccine. Regarding the study as a whole: Unmutated variant regions reportedly attract nearly half of all spike-specific TCRs. AZD1222 recipients seropositive at baseline numbered only 6 or 7.

A word on this clone: Its target is unknown.

Repertoires were generated with immunoSEQ multiplex PCR, while TCRdb's copy carries only in-frame clones and drops some. The top ten clones hold less than 3.5% of a sample with 90,000 to 100,000 clones, approximately 88% of them seen once. CDR3 size: 13 residues. V was pared by 3 bases and J by 3 bases, with 8 bases between. CDR1 is MDHEN and CDR2 is SYDVKM in the germline V gene. This chain uses TRBV28 with TRBJ1-1; D gene unclear. Specimen: peripheral blood, collected on day 0 of AZD1222 vaccination. The sequence came from an adult in good health. The CDR3 here is CASSFGLDTEAFF. CDR3 sequence (DNA): TGTGCCAGCAGTTTTGGACTGGACACTGAAGCTTTCTTT.